This entry concerns a single T cell receptor (beta chain). The CDR3 loop spans 15 amino acids. V lost 8 bases, J lost 0 bases, and 16 bases lay in between. CDR1 is SGHTA, CDR2 FQGNSA, per germline. This record belongs to a study of T cells in Graves' hyperthyroidism and ophthalmopathy. There were TCR beta CDR3 regions amplified from RNA transcripts. First-round RT-PCR targeting the TCR CDR3 was performed with the HTBI primer set. From the multiplex PCR reads, TCRdb called clonotypes with MiXCR, one entry per CDR3 protein. The sample has hundreds of thousands of distinct CDR3 sequences, 30% to 40% seen once.

The V gene is TRBV7-2, the J gene TRBJ1-2, with D perhaps matching TRBD1 (6 bases). This TCR derives from a woman aged 40 to 55 with Graves' hyperthyroidism. Sequencing was done on a sample of blood. The DNA of the CDR3 is TGTGCCAGCTCACAAGGGGACACCGCTAACTATGGCTACACCTTC. This translates into CASSQGDTANYGYTF. Full variable domain (rest looked up from reference TRBV7-2 and TRBJ1-2): GAGVSQSPSNKVTEKGKDVELRCDPISGHTALYWYRQSLGQGLEFLIYFQGNSAPDKSGLPSDRFSAERTGGSVSTLTIQRTQQEDSAVYLCASSQGDTANYGYTFGSGTRLTVV.